The TCR beta chain described here comes from a study of OX40 agonist ivuxolimab in advanced cancers. The overall study: A male proportion of around 86% was recorded, with mean age about 60 years and range roughly 23 to 79. Whole-study findings and limits: The 0.1-3.0 mg/kg partial responders had among the lowest clonal expansion.

This CDR3 comprises 15 residues. Per germline, CDR1 MDHEN and CDR2 SYDVKM. Trimming stripped 5 bases from V and 3 bases from J, with 17 bases between. TCRdb's copy holds only in-frame clones and misses some; the assay was immunoSEQ multiplex PCR. The sample records 53,000 or so clones, nearly 80% being singletons. In this sample, this clone turned up once. Its antigen is as yet unknown. This chain uses TRBV28 with TRBJ2-7; D is uncertain. The source is an adult with an advanced solid tumor such as melanoma, head and neck, liver or kidney cancer. The starting material was CD4+ or CD8+ T cells sorted from blood, obtained in a trial of the OX40 agonist ivuxolimab. CDR3 region: CASSPYRALNYEQYF. As DNA, the CDR3 is TGTGCCAGCAGTCCCTATCGGGCCTTAAACTACGAGCAGTACTTC.